This TCR beta chain was obtained from a study of CD8+CD57+ T cells in acquired aplastic anemia. For the study at large: Approximately 10 million reads were obtained on average for healthy donor CD4+ cells. Study-level findings and limits: CD8+ Simpson's diversity did not differ significantly between patients and controls. Common to patients and controls were twenty-nine CD8+ CDR3 sequences.

This clonotype was picked up one time. The antigen remains undetermined. Genomic DNA acted as the template from which TCR beta VDJ combination and CDR3 sequence profiling were carried out. In TCRdb, the reads were re-called with MiXCR into one record per CDR3 protein. The sample includes about 220,000 distinct CDR3 sequences, almost 35% seen only once; the top ten take 1% to 1.3%. Sequenced sample: sorted CD4+, CD8+, or CD8+CD57+ T cells (not recorded which) from PBMCs. This TCR derives from a human donor in good health, serving as a control.

The CDR3 reads CASSEGARETQYF. CDR3 nucleotides: TGTGCCAGTAGTGAGGGGGCGCGGGAGACCCAGTACTTC. The rearrangement joins TRBV19 to TRBJ2-5, with TRBD1 identical over 7 bases. There are 13 residues in the CDR3. Germline V CDR1 and CDR2: LNHDA, SQIVND (reference sequence). The ends lost 5 bases at V and 5 bases at J; junction bases unmatched: 5.